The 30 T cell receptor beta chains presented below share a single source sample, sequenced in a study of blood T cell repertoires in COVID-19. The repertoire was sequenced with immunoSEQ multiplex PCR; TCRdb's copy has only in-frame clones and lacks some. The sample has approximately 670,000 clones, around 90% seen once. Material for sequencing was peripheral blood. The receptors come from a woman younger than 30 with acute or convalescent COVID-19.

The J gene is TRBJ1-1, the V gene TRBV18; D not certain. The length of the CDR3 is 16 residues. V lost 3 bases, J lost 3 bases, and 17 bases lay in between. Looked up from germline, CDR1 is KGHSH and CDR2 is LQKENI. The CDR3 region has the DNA TGTGCCAGCTCACCCGGAGGGAAAGGGAGGCACACTGAAGCTTTCTTT. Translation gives CASSPGGKGRHTEAFF.

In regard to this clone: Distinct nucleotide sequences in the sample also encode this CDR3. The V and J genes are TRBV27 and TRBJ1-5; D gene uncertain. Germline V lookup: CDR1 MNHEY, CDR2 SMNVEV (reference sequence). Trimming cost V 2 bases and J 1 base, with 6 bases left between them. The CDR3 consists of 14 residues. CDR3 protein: CASSLGQSNQPQHF. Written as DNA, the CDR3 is TGTGCCAGCAGTTTAGGGCAGAGCAATCAGCCCCAGCATTTT.

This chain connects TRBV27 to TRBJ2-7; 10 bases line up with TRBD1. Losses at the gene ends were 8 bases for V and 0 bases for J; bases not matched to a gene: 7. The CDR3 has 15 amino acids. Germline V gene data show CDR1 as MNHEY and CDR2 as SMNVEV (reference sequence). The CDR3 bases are TGTGCCAGCCAAAAGGGACAGGGGCACTCCTACGAGCAGTACTTC. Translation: CASQKGQGHSYEQYF.

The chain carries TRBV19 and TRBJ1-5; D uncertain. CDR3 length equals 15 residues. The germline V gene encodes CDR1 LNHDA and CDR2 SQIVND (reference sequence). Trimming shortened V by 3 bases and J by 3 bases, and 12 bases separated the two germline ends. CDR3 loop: CASSMSQALNQPQHF. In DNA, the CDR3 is TGTGCCAGTAGTATGAGCCAGGCCCTCAATCAGCCCCAGCATTTT.

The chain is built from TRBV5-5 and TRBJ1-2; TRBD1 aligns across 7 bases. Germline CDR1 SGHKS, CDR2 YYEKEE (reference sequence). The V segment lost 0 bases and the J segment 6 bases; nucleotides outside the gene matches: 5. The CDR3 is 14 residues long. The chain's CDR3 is CASSLDRGWNGYTF. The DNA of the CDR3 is TGTGCCAGCAGCTTGGACAGGGGCTGGAATGGCTACACCTTC.

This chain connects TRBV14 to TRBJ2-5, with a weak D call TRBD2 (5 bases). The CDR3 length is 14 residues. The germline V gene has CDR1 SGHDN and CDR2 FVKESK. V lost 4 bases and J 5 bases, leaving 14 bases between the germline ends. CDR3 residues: CASSRRDPWETQYF. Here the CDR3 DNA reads TGTGCCAGCAGCCGCCGGGATCCCTGGGAGACCCAGTACTTC.

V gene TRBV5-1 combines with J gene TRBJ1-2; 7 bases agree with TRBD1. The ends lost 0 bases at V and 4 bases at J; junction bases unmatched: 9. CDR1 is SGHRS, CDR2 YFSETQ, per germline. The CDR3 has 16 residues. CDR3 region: CASSLARQGFGYGYTF. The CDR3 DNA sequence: TGCGCCAGCAGCTTGGCGAGACAGGGATTCGGCTATGGCTACACCTTC.

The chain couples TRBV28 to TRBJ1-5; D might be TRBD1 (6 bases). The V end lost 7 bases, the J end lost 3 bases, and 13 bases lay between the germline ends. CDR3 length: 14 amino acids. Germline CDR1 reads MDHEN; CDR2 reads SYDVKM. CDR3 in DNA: TGTGCCAGCAACCAGGGGCCTGACAATCAGCCCCAGCATTTT. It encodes CASNQGPDNQPQHF.

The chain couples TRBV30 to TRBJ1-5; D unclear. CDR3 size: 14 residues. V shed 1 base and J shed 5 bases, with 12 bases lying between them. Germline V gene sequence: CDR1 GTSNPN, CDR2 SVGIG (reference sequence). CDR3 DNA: TGTGCCTGGAGTGAGTGGAGGGTTGATCAGCCCCAGCATTTT. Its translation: CAWSEWRVDQPQHF.

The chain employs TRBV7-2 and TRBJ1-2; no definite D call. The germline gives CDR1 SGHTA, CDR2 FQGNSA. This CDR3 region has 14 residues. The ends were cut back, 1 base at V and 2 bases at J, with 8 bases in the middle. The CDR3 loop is CASSLEAGNYGYTF. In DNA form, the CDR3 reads TGTGCCAGCAGCTTAGAGGCGGGGAACTATGGCTACACCTTC.

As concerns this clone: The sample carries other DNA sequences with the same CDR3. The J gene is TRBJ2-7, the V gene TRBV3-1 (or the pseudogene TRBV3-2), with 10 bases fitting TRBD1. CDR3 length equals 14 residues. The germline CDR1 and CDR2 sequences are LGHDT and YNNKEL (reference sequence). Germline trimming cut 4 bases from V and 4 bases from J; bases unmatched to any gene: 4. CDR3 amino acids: CASSPGTGAYEQYF. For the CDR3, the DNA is TGTGCCAGCAGCCCGGGGACAGGGGCGTACGAGCAGTACTTC.

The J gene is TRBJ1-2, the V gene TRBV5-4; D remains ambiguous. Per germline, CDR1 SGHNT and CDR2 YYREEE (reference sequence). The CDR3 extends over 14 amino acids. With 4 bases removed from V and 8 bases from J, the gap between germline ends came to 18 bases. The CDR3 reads CASSRETGLRGYTF. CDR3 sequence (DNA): TGTGCCAGCAGCCGCGAAACGGGTCTGAGGGGCTACACCTTC.

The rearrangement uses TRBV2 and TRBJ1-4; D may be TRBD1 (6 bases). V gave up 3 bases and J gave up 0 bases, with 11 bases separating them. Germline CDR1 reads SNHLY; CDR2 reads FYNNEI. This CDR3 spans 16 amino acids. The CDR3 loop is CASSDLTGATNEKLFF. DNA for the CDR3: TGTGCCAGCAGTGACCTGACAGGCGCAACTAATGAAAAACTGTTTTTT.

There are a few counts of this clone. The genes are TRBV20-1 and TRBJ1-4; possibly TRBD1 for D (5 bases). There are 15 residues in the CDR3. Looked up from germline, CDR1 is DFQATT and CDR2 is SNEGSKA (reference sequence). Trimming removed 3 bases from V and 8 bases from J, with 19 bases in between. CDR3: CSASQEQATPEKLFF. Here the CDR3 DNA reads TGCAGTGCTAGTCAGGAACAGGCAACTCCAGAAAAACTGTTTTTT.

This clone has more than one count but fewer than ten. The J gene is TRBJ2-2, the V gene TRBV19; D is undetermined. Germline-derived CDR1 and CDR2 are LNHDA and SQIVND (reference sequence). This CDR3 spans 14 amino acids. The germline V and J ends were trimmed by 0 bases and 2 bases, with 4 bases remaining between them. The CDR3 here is CASSIDRNTGELFF. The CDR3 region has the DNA TGTGCCAGTAGTATAGATAGAAACACCGGGGAGCTGTTTTTT. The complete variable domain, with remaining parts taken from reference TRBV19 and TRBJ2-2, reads DGGITQSPKYLFRKEGQNVTLSCEQNLNHDAMYWYRQDPGQGLRLIYYSQIVNDFQKGDIAEGYSVSREKKESFPLTVTSAQKNPTAFYLCASSIDRNTGELFFGEGSRLTVL.

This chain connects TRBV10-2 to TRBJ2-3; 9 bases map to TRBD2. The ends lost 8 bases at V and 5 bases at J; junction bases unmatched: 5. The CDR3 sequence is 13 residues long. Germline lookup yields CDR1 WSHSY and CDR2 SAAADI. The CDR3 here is CASGGGAVDTQYF. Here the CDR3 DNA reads TGCGCCAGCGGCGGGGGGGCCGTAGATACGCAGTATTTT.

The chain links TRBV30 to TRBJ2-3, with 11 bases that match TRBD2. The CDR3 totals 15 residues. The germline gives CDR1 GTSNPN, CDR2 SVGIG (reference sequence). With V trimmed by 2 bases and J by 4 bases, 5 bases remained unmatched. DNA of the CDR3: TGTGCCTGGAGTCTAGCGGGGGGATGGTCAGATACGCAGTATTTT. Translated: CAWSLAGGWSDTQYF.

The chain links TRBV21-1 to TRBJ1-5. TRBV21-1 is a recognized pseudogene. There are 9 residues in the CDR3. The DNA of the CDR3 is TGTCCAAACTGTCAGCCCCAGCATTTT. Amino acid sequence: CPNCQPQHF.

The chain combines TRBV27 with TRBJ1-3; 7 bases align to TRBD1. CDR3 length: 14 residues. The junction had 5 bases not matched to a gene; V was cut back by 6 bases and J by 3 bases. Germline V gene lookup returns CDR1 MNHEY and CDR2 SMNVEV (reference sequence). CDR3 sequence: CASSLTGVGNTIYF. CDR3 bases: TGTGCCAGCAGCCTCACAGGGGTTGGAAACACCATATATTTT.

The CDR3 loop is CASSLGFPRVSGQPQHF. For the CDR3, the DNA is TGTGCCAGCAGCTTAGGGTTTCCAAGAGTGAGTGGTCAGCCCCAGCATTTT. This chain links TRBV7-2 with TRBJ1-5, with D unclear. V was trimmed by 1 base and J by 6 bases, leaving 19 bases between them. The CDR3 runs 17 residues. Germline loops: CDR1 SGHTA, CDR2 FQGNSA.

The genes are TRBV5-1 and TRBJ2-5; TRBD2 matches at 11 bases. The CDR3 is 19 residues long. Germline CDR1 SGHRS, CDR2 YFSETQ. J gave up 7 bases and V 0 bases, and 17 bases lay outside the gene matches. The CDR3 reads CASSLVVASLGGTSGTQYF. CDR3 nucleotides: TGCGCCAGCAGCTTGGTGGTGGCCAGCCTTGGCGGGACTAGCGGGACCCAGTACTTC.

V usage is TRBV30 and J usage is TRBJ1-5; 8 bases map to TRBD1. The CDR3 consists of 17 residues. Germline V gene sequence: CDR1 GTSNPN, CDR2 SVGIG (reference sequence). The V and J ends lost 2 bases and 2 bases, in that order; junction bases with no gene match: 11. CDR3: CAWSLGMTGEGNQPQHF. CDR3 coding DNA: TGTGCCTGGAGTCTAGGGATGACAGGGGAAGGCAATCAGCCCCAGCATTTT.

This CDR3 reads CAWSPGRSRNSNQPQHF. DNA for the CDR3: TGTGCCTGGAGCCCCGGGAGAAGCAGAAATAGCAATCAGCCCCAGCATTTT. This chain connects TRBV30 to TRBJ1-5, with D unclear. CDR1 GTSNPN and CDR2 SVGIG come from the germline V gene (reference sequence). This CDR3 has 17 residues. With 3 bases removed from V and 0 bases from J, the gap between germline ends came to 18 bases.

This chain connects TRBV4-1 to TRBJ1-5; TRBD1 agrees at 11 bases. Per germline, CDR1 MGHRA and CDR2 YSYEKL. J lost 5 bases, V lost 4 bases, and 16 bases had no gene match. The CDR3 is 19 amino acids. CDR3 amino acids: CASSLILVRGQGAHQPQHF. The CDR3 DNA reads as TGCGCCAGCAGCCTAATCCTCGTCCGCGGACAGGGGGCTCATCAGCCCCAGCATTTT.

CDR3 amino acids: CASREAPGTRSNEQFF. The CDR3 bases are TGTGCCAGTAGAGAGGCTCCGGGGACTAGATCCAATGAGCAGTTCTTC. The chain recombines TRBV19 with TRBJ2-1, with 8 bases fitting TRBD2. Trimming removed 6 bases from V and 6 bases from J; junction bases left unmatched: 13. Germline values: CDR1 LNHDA, CDR2 SQIVND (reference sequence). The CDR3 is made up of 16 amino acids. Full variable domain (remainder filled in from reference TRBV19 and TRBJ2-1): DGGITQSPKYLFRKEGQNVTLSCEQNLNHDAMYWYRQDPGQGLRLIYYSQIVNDFQKGDIAEGYSVSREKKESFPLTVTSAQKNPTAFYLCASREAPGTRSNEQFFGPGTRLTVL.

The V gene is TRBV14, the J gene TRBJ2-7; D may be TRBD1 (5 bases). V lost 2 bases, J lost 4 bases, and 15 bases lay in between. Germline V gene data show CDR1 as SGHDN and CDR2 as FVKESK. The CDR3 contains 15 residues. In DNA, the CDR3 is TGTGCCAGCAGCCAATTTCAGGGTTCTCAGTACGAGCAGTACTTC. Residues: CASSQFQGSQYEQYF.

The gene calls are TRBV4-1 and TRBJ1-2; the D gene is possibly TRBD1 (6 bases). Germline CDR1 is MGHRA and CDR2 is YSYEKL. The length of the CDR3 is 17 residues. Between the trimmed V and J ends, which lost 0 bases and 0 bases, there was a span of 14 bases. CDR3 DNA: TGCGCCAGCAGCCAAGATCCTCTCAGGGGTCCTAACTATGGCTACACCTTC. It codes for CASSQDPLRGPNYGYTF.

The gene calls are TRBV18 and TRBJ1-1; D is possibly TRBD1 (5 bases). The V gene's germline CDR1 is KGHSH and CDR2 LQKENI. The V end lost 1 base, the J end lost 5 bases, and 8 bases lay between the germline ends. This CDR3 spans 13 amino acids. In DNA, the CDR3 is TGTGCCAGCTCACCACTAGGGGTAACTGAAGCTTTCTTT. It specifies CASSPLGVTEAFF. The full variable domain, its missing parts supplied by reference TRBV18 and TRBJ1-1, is NAGVMQNPRHLVRRRGQEARLRCSPMKGHSHVYWYRQLPEEGLKFMVYLQKENIIDESGMPKERFSAEFPKEGPSILRIQQVVRGDSAAYFCASSPLGVTEAFFGQGTRLTVV.

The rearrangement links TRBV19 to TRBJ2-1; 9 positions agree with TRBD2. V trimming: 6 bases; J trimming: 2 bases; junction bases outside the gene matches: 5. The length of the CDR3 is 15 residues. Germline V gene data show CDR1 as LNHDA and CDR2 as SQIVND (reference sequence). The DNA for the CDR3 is TGTGCCAGTAGGTCTGCTAGCGGGGCCTACAATGAGCAGTTCTTC. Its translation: CASRSASGAYNEQFF.

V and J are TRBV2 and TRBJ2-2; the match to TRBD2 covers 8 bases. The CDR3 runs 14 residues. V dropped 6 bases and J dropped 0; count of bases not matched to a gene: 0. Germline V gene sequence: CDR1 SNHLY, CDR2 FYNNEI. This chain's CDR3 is CASRLAANTGELFF. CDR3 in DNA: TGTGCCAGCAGACTAGCGGCGAACACCGGGGAGCTGTTTTTT.